This T cell receptor beta chain was sequenced for a study of shared clonotypes between healthy human individuals. On the study more broadly: CD8 memory received one plate per donor, CD8 naive two, CD4 memory three and CD4 naive three. Broader study findings: Only blood underwent sampling, and tissue repertoires likely differ.

Replicate PCRs run on sorted subsets employed approximately 0.2 ug DNA, approximately 30,000 T cell genomes. Profiled with immunoSEQ multiplex PCR; TCRdb holds only in-frame clones, not every one. The table lists 900,000 to 1,200,000 clones, around 78% of them singletons. Germline values: CDR1 WNHNN, CDR2 SYGVQD (reference sequence). The CDR3 has 14 residues. With 9 bases clipped from V and 0 bases from J, the junction kept 7 bases outside the gene matches. About this clone: What it binds is unknown.

This receptor was taken from a man aged 18 to 30 in good health. Some clones in this sample may be carry-over from other donors' samples. Sequenced input: memory CD4+ T cells from PBMCs. The subset here: CD45RA-negative fraction. The chain is built from TRBV10-1 and TRBJ2-7, with 8 bases fitting TRBD2. In DNA form, the CDR3 reads TGCGCCAGAGAAGAGCGGGAGTTCTCCTACGAGCAGTACTTC. Translation gives CAREEREFSYEQYF.